These 8 T cell receptor beta chains originate from one sample sequenced in a study of shared clonotypes between healthy human individuals. Clones were sequenced by immunoSEQ multiplex PCR, and TCRdb holds only the in-frame ones, with some missing. The sample has about 1.5 million clones, approximately 98% seen once; the top ten hold about 0.45%. The source material was naive CD4+ T cells sorted from blood. Documented subset: CD45RA+ positively selected. The receptors stem from a man aged 25-45 years in good health.

The chain recombines TRBV28 with TRBJ2-7, with 15 nucleotides matching TRBD2. Trimming took 3 bases from V and 0 from J; bases not matched to a gene: 9. Germline assignment: CDR1 MDHEN and CDR2 SYDVKM. The CDR3 sequence is 19 residues long. The CDR3 DNA follows: TGTGCCAGCAGTTTTTTCCTGGGACTAGCGGGAGGTAACTCCTACGAGCAGTACTTC. Translating it yields CASSFFLGLAGGNSYEQYF.

V gene TRBV27 combines with J gene TRBJ2-3; D is unresolved. CDR1 is MNHEY, CDR2 SMNVEV, per germline (reference sequence). The ends were cut back, 7 bases at V and 0 bases at J, with 17 bases in the middle. The CDR3 runs to 16 residues. CDR3 in DNA: TGTGCCAGCAACGGATTTAGGGCTTCTAGCACAGATACGCAGTATTTT. Its translation: CASNGFRASSTDTQYF.

CDR3 nucleotide sequence: TGCGCCAGCAGCGACAAAGGGTTCTCCTACAATGAGCAGTTCTTC. Protein sequence: CASSDKGFSYNEQFF. The rearrangement links TRBV5-1 to TRBJ2-1; D is unresolved. The V gene's germline CDR1 is SGHRS and CDR2 YFSETQ. This CDR3 contains 15 residues. V lost 4 bases and J lost 0, with 11 bases in between.

A word on this clone: Other DNA sequences in the same sample also yield this CDR3. The chain uses TRBV6-6 and TRBJ1-1; no clear D. Germline CDR1 reads MNHNY; CDR2 reads SVGAGI (reference sequence). The CDR3 runs to 13 residues. The germline V and J ends were trimmed by 0 bases and 1 base, with 3 bases remaining between them. The CDR3 loop is CASSYSQNTEAFF. DNA for the CDR3: TGTGCCAGCAGTTACTCCCAGAACACTGAAGCTTTCTTT.

The chain combines TRBV19 with TRBJ2-7; the D gene is possibly TRBD2 (6 bases). The CDR3 sequence is 16 residues long. V shed 3 bases and J shed 3 bases, with 18 bases lying between them. The germline V gene encodes CDR1 LNHDA and CDR2 SQIVND (reference sequence). The CDR3 DNA reads as TGTGCCAGTAGTATGGAAGGAGGGCCCTACGTCTACGAGCAGTACTTC. This translates into CASSMEGGPYVYEQYF.

This chain links TRBV18 with TRBJ1-4; D remains unclear. Germline lookup yields CDR1 KGHSH and CDR2 LQKENI. The CDR3 extends over 14 amino acids. The V gene lost 3 bases and the J gene lost 3 bases, with 8 bases spanning the gap. The CDR3 loop is CASSPVTSNEKLFF. In DNA form, the CDR3 reads TGTGCCAGCTCACCGGTAACATCTAATGAAAAACTGTTTTTT.

V is TRBV6-5 and J is TRBJ1-5; the D is unclear. Per the germline V gene, CDR1 is MNHEY and CDR2 is SVGAGI. The CDR3 covers 14 residues. Trimming took off 6 bases at V and 6 bases at J, with 15 bases between the two ends. DNA for the CDR3: TGTGCCAGCAGACCCCAACTCGGAAGTCAGCCCCAGCATTTT. It translates to CASRPQLGSQPQHF.

The chain combines TRBV5-4 with TRBJ2-4; 7 nucleotides agree with TRBD2. Germline V gene sequence: CDR1 SGHNT, CDR2 YYREEE (reference sequence). This CDR3 spans 16 amino acids. The J segment lost 8 bases and the V segment lost 0 bases, leaving 11 bases of the junction unmatched. In DNA form, the CDR3 reads TGTGCCAGCAGCTTGGGGGGACTAACCCAAGATCACATTCAGTACTTC. This sequence encodes CASSLGGLTQDHIQYF.